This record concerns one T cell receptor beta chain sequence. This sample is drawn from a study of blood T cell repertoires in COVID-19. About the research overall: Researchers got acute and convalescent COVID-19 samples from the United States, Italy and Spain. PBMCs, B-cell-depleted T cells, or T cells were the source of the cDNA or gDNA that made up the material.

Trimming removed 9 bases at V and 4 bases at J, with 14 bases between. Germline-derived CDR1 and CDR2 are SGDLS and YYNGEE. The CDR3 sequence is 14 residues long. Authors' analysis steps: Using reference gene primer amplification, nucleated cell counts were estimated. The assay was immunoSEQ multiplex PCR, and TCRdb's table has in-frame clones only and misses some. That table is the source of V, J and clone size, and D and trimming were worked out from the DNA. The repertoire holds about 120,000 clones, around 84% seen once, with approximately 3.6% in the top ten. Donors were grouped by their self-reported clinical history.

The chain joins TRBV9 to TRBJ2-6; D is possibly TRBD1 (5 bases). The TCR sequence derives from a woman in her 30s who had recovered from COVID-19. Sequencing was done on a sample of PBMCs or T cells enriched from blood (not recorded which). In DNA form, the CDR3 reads TGTGCCACCTCAGGGCGCCCGGGGGCCAACGTCCTGACTTTC. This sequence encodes CATSGRPGANVLTF.